Each of the 18 T cell receptor beta chains below was sequenced from the same sample in a study of CD8 T cells in Susac syndrome. The RNA, about 0.45 to 1 ug, was put through reverse transcription using random hexamers. MiXCR, applied by TCRdb to the immunoSEQ multiplex PCR reads, yields one record per CDR3 protein. The sample holds about 120,000 distinct CDR3 sequences; 94% are singletons and the top ten take approximately 0.1%. The sequenced sample consisted of CD4+ T cells from PBMCs. The receptor source for this set is a human donor in good health.

The chain uses TRBV7-9 and TRBJ1-1; D unresolved. The CDR3 consists of 13 residues. Germline CDR1 reads SEHNR; CDR2 reads FQNEAQ (reference sequence). The ends were cut back, 4 bases at V and 10 bases at J, with 16 bases in the middle. CDR3 nucleotides: TGTGCCAGCAGCTCGTTCGGGGTCGTCGGAGCTTTCTTT. Protein product: CASSSFGVVGAFF.

This clonotype appeared once. The chain has TRBV2 and TRBJ1-1; D remains unclear. Trimming stripped 7 bases from V and 2 bases from J, with 11 bases between. Looked up from germline, CDR1 is SNHLY and CDR2 is FYNNEI. The CDR3 runs 13 residues. CDR3 in DNA: TGTGCCAGCATTAAGACACTTAACACTGAAGCTTTCTTT. Translation: CASIKTLNTEAFF.

In nucleotides, the CDR3 is TGTGCCTGGAGAGTTGGCAGTATGAACACTGAAGCTTTCTTT. Translated: CAWRVGSMNTEAFF. The rearrangement links TRBV30 to TRBJ1-1; D gene uncertain. CDR3 size: 14 residues. Trimming pared 3 bases from V and 0 bases from J, leaving 11 bases between. The germline gives CDR1 GTSNPN, CDR2 SVGIG (reference sequence).

This clonotype appeared once. V and J are TRBV29-1 and TRBJ1-1; D ambiguous. Trimming left V 2 bases short and J 1 base short, with 8 bases between. The CDR3 totals 13 residues. Germline V gives CDR1 SQVTM, CDR2 ANQGSEA. The CDR3 protein is CSVERSTNTEAFF. The DNA of the CDR3 is TGCAGCGTTGAAAGATCTACGAACACTGAAGCTTTCTTT.

The V call is TRBV2, the J call TRBJ1-4, with 9 bases lining up with TRBD1. Germline CDR1 reads SNHLY; CDR2 reads FYNNEI. The CDR3 sequence is 15 residues long. V dropped 6 bases and J dropped 3; count of bases not matched to a gene: 5. In nucleotides, the CDR3 is TGTGCCAGCAGGGACAGGGGCTTAGCTAATGAAAAACTGTTTTTT. Its protein product is CASRDRGLANEKLFF.

The chain employs TRBV4-3 and TRBJ1-1; no clear D. CDR3 length: 14 amino acids. V was trimmed by 0 bases and J by 11 bases, leaving 16 bases between them. Germline V gene data show CDR1 as LGHNA and CDR2 as YSLEER. CDR3 nucleotide sequence: TGCGCCAGCAGCCAAGACCGGGAGATGCCCGGTGCTTTCTTT. It specifies CASSQDREMPGAFF.

V gene TRBV4-2 combines with J gene TRBJ2-1; TRBD2 aligns across 9 bases. The ends lost 3 bases at V and 6 bases at J; junction bases unmatched: 6. Germline CDR1 reads LGHNA; CDR2 reads YNFKEQ. The CDR3 spans 15 residues. The CDR3 DNA reads TGTGCCAGCAGCCACGGTAGCGGGAGTTCCAATGAGCAGTTCTTC. This encodes CASSHGSGSSNEQFF.

This sequence joins TRBV2 and TRBJ1-1; 7 positions match TRBD1. V trimming: 1 base; J trimming: 4 bases; junction bases outside the gene matches: 0. The CDR3 is made up of 13 amino acids. CDR1 and CDR2 (germline): SNHLY, FYNNEI. CDR3 coding DNA: TGTGCCAGCAGTGAAGGGACAGGCACTGAAGCTTTCTTT. Translation: CASSEGTGTEAFF.

This chain uses TRBV3-1 with TRBJ2-7, with D possibly matching TRBD2 (6 bases). Between the trimmed V and J ends, which lost 1 base and 3 bases, there was a span of 13 bases. The V gene's germline CDR1 is LGHDT and CDR2 YNNKEL (reference sequence). CDR3 length equals 15 residues. The CDR3 reads CASSQVGAGRYEQYF. The CDR3 DNA is TGTGCCAGCAGCCAAGTCGGGGCGGGACGCTACGAGCAGTACTTC.

The gene calls are TRBV4-1 and TRBJ1-1; no definite D call. V was cut by 0 bases and J by 4 bases, with 6 bases left in between. The CDR3 extends over 13 amino acids. Germline CDR1 reads MGHRA; CDR2 reads YSYEKL. CDR3: CASSQELSTEAFF. The DNA of the CDR3 is TGCGCCAGCAGCCAAGAACTAAGCACTGAAGCTTTCTTT.

Here the CDR3 DNA reads TGTGCCAGCCTCCCTCGGGAGCAGTACTTC. Its translation: CASLPREQYF. V gene TRBV6-5 combines with J gene TRBJ2-7; D unresolved. CDR1 is MNHEY and CDR2 is SVGAGI in the germline V gene. The V and J ends lost 8 bases and 7 bases respectively, with 9 bases between them. This CDR3 comprises 10 residues.

The J gene is TRBJ1-1, the V gene TRBV5-6; D perhaps matches TRBD1 (5 bases). The CDR3 contains 14 residues. V lost 3 bases to trimming and J lost 3 bases, with 12 bases between them. In germline, CDR1 is SGHDT, CDR2 YYEEEE. The CDR3 coding sequence is TGTGCCAGCAGCTCCTGGGTAGGGGACACTGAAGCTTTCTTT. Residues: CASSSWVGDTEAFF.

The gene calls are TRBV6-6 and TRBJ2-1, with 7 bases fitting TRBD2. Germline values: CDR1 MNHNY, CDR2 SVGAGI (reference sequence). This CDR3 comprises 14 residues. J lost 3 bases, V lost 4 bases, and 3 bases had no gene match. The CDR3 DNA sequence: TGTGCCAGCAGTTTCCGGGGGGACTACAATGAGCAGTTCTTC. This encodes CASSFRGDYNEQFF.

The rearrangement joins TRBV7-8 to TRBJ1-5; D perhaps matches TRBD1 (5 bases). Germline V gene data show CDR1 as SGHVS and CDR2 as FQNEAQ. The CDR3 spans 16 residues. The V gene lost 5 bases and the J gene lost 4 bases, with 18 bases spanning the gap. The CDR3 sequence is CASSPQSRANNQPQHF. CDR3 DNA: TGTGCCAGCAGCCCTCAGTCCAGGGCAAATAATCAGCCCCAGCATTTT.

V gene TRBV6-1 combines with J gene TRBJ2-6; no clear D. Trimming shortened V by 6 bases and J by 0 bases, and 15 bases separated the two germline ends. Germline V CDR1 and CDR2: MNHNS, SASEGT. The CDR3 sequence is 17 residues long. The CDR3 coding sequence is TGTGCCAGCAGCCGTAGGGTGATCAGCTCTGGGGCCAACGTCCTGACTTTC. It specifies CASSRRVISSGANVLTF.

J is TRBJ1-1 and V is TRBV7-9, with 7 nucleotides matching TRBD1. The CDR3 runs to 17 residues. Per the germline V gene, CDR1 is SEHNR and CDR2 is FQNEAQ (reference sequence). V lost 4 bases and J lost 0; bases outside the gene matches: 11. CDR3 bases: TGTGCCAGCAGCTCATCCGGGACAGCTCCCATGAACACTGAAGCTTTCTTT. Protein: CASSSSGTAPMNTEAFF.

The J gene is TRBJ2-7, the V gene TRBV11-2; D is perhaps TRBD1 (6 bases). CDR3 length: 15 residues. With 1 base removed from V and 0 bases from J, the gap between germline ends came to 10 bases. CDR1 and CDR2 (germline): SGHAT, FQNNGV. This CDR3 reads CASSLAGVLSYEQYF. The CDR3, as DNA: TGTGCCAGCAGCTTAGCAGGGGTACTCTCCTACGAGCAGTACTTC.

The V and J genes are TRBV5-1 and TRBJ2-7; tentative D call: TRBD2 (6 bases). Trimming removed 0 bases at V and 6 bases at J, with 16 bases between. Germline V gene sequence: CDR1 SGHRS, CDR2 YFSETQ. The CDR3 consists of 15 residues. The CDR3 nucleotides are TGCGCCAGCAGCTTGGATTCGGGCTTCGGGGGCGAGCAGTACTTC. Translating gives CASSLDSGFGGEQYF.